This T cell receptor beta chain comes out of a study of cytomegalovirus exposure and HLA in healthy donors. Study-level results: Several of the most significant clusters appeared linked to common viral pathogens, based on a later analysis. Data from an earlier analysis indicated that most TCR beta V segments were productive either about 87% or about 30% of the time.

Concerning this clone: Its antigen is still unknown.

The V gene's germline CDR1 is LGHNA and CDR2 YSLEER. V was clipped by 0 bases and J by 4 bases; unmatched bases: 2. This CDR3 spans 16 amino acids. Use of 60 Vbeta and 13 Jbeta primers characterized the PCR. Assay: immunoSEQ multiplex PCR; the TCRdb copy retains only in-frame clones and omits some. This table holds 150,000 or so clones, roughly three quarters found once. The chain is built from TRBV4-3 and TRBJ2-3; 12 bases align to TRBD2. The clonotype originates from a woman in her forties or fifties in good health and CMV-seropositive. The sequenced sample consisted of PBMCs. This CDR3 is CASSQDPSGGADTQYF. The CDR3 DNA is TGCGCCAGCAGCCAAGATCCTAGCGGGGGGGCAGATACGCAGTATTTT.